The source of this T cell receptor (beta chain) is a study of blood T cell repertoires in COVID-19. Whole-study context: In each case, the material was cDNA or gDNA derived from T cells, B-cell-depleted T cells, or PBMCs.

The CDR3 runs 12 residues. V lost 7 bases and J lost 7; bases outside the gene matches: 4. CDR1 is LNHDA and CDR2 is SQIVND in the germline V gene (reference sequence). This table comes from immunoSEQ multiplex PCR, and its TCRdb copy is limited to in-frame clones, with some not included. The repertoire holds over 200,000 clones, with approximately 86% as singletons. Material for sequencing was peripheral blood. The clonotype originates from a woman under 40 with COVID-19, enrolled during active disease. The rearrangement joins TRBV19 to TRBJ1-5; 7 nucleotides agree with TRBD1. CDR3 DNA: TGTGCCAGTAACCCGACAGGGCAGCCCCAGCATTTT. This codes for CASNPTGQPQHF.